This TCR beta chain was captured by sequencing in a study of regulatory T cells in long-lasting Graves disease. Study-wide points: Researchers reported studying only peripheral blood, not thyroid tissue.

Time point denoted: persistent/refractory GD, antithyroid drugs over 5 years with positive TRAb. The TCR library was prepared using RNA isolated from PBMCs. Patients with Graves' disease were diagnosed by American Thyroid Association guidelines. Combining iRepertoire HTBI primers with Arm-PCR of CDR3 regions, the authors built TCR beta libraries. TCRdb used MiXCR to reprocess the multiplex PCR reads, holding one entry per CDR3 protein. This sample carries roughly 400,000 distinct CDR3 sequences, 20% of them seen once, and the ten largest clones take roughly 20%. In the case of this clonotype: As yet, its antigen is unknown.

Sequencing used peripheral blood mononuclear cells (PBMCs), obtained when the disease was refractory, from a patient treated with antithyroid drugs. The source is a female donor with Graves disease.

CDR3 DNA: TGTGCCTGGAGTAGGCAGAGCTATGGCTACACCTTC. It translates to CAWSRQSYGYTF. The rearrangement joins TRBV30 to TRBJ1-2; D is uncertain. V was pared by 2 bases and J by 4 bases, with 8 bases between. Germline V gene sequence: CDR1 GTSNPN, CDR2 SVGIG (reference sequence). The CDR3 extends over 12 amino acids.